This T cell receptor beta chain is drawn from a study of T cells after yellow fever vaccination. At the level of the study: Those fractions that held only low numbers of cells were prepared using the SMART-Seq v4 Ultra Low Input RNA kit.

Germline V lookup: CDR1 LGHDT, CDR2 YNNKEL (reference sequence). The CDR3 has 14 residues. Deletions cut 4 bases from V and 4 bases from J, with 11 bases between. This clonotype has a handful of counts. Its matching antigen is unknown. TCRdb reprocessed the 5' RACE reads via MiXCR and lists one record per CDR3 protein. In the table there are some 350,000 distinct CDR3 sequences, approximately 4% of which are singletons. General study points: Researchers cautioned that FACS-sorted repertoires could harbor abundant clonotypes contaminating from the bulk population. Across the CD4 and CD8 compartments, a small share of clonotypes was present in both.

The genes are TRBV3-1 and TRBJ1-5, with TRBD1 as a possible D gene (5 bases). The sequenced sample was PBMCs, obtained 5 days after the yellow fever booster vaccination. This clonotype was sampled from a man younger than 35 who received the YFV17D yellow fever vaccine. In nucleotides, the CDR3 is TGTGCCAGCAGCCCATATGGGGGAAATCAGCCCCAGCATTTT. Amino acid sequence: CASSPYGGNQPQHF.